This TCR beta chain emerged from a study of blood T cells in healthy people across ages. General observations from the study: Older individuals had lower TCR beta diversity per million T cells (the decline was roughly linear).

Combining a sample-barcoded 5' primer with a J-beta primer mix, a second PCR ran for roughly 6 to 11 cycles. There were at least 2.5 million CDR3-containing paired-end reads obtained from each sample. Via MiXCR, TCRdb re-called the 5' RACE reads, giving one row per CDR3 protein. This sample has more than 700,000 distinct CDR3 sequences, with around 50% found just once. Regarding this clonotype: No antigen is known for it. Sequence at one end of the junction differs from germline and may be a read error.

The CDR3 runs to 15 residues. Per germline, CDR1 SGHVS and CDR2 FNYEAQ. Sequenced: blood. This clonotype was sampled from a man older than 75 in good health. The chain carries TRBV7-6 and TRBJ2-4, with 8 bases identical to TRBD2. The DNA matches TRBJ2-7 better at its end, which makes the J call doubtful. The CDR3 nucleotides are TGTGCCAGCAGCTTAAGCGGGGGCGGATCCTGCGAGCAGTACTTC. Its translation is CASSLSGGGSCEQYF.